The 13 T cell receptor beta chains below were found in one sample sequenced in a study of lymphopenia after photon versus proton radiotherapy. Repertoires were generated with immunoSEQ multiplex PCR, while TCRdb's copy carries only in-frame clones and drops some. The sample has approximately 170,000 clones; about 88% are singletons. The sample consisted of peripheral blood, taken from a patient treated with photon-based radiotherapy. These receptors were collected from a man aged 45 to 65 with gastric cancer.

CDR3 DNA: TGTGCCTGGAGCGGTAGCGGGCCGAGCTCCTACAATGAGCAGTTCTTC. Translated, it gives CAWSGSGPSSYNEQFF. This sequence joins TRBV30 and TRBJ2-1; 7 nucleotides line up with TRBD2. J lost 0 bases, V lost 3 bases, and 8 bases had no gene match. Germline V gene data show CDR1 as GTSNPN and CDR2 as SVGIG (reference sequence). This CDR3 region has 16 residues.

The rearrangement joins TRBV11-1 to TRBJ2-7; D call uncertain. The germline V gene has CDR1 SGHAT and CDR2 FQDESV (reference sequence). The CDR3 is 14 amino acids. V was shortened by 3 bases and J by 3 bases, with 12 bases between the two germline ends. The CDR3 protein is CASSFSGLIYEQYF. As DNA, the CDR3 is TGTGCCAGCAGCTTTTCGGGTTTAATCTACGAGCAGTACTTC.

This sequence joins TRBV19 and TRBJ2-3, with TRBD1 as a possible D gene (6 bases). This CDR3 region has 14 residues. Germline assignment: CDR1 LNHDA and CDR2 SQIVND (reference sequence). V lost 4 bases to trimming and J lost 4 bases, with 12 bases between them. The CDR3 is CASSTGVGADTQYF. The CDR3 region has the DNA TGTGCCAGTAGTACAGGGGTTGGCGCAGATACGCAGTATTTT.

This chain connects TRBV15 to TRBJ2-7; no clear D gene. The ends were cut back, 1 base at V and 4 bases at J, with 5 bases in the middle. The germline V gene encodes CDR1 LNHNV and CDR2 YYDKDF (reference sequence). The CDR3 has 12 amino acids. In DNA, the CDR3 is TGTGCCACCAGCAGAGCTGGATACGAGCAGTACTTC. Its translation is CATSRAGYEQYF. The full variable domain, rest sourced from reference TRBV15 and TRBJ2-7, is DAMVIQNPRYQVTQFGKPVTLSCSQTLNHNVMYWYQQKSSQAPKLLFHYYDKDFNNEADTPDNFQSRRPNTSFCFLDIRSPGLGDTAMYLCATSRAGYEQYFGPGTRLTVT.

The V call is TRBV5-4, the J call TRBJ1-1; 8 nucleotides match TRBD1. Per the germline V gene, CDR1 is SGHNT and CDR2 is YYREEE (reference sequence). The CDR3 sequence is 13 residues long. V trimming: 5 bases; J trimming: 4 bases; junction bases outside the gene matches: 4. The DNA for the CDR3 is TGTGCCAGCAGGTTTACAGGGGGCACTGAAGCTTTCTTT. Translation: CASRFTGGTEAFF. The complete variable domain, with remaining parts taken from reference TRBV5-4 and TRBJ1-1, reads ETGVTQSPTHLIKTRGQQVTLRCSSQSGHNTVSWYQQALGQGPQFIFQYYREEENGRGNFPPRFSGLQFPNYSSELNVNALELDDSALYLCASRFTGGTEAFFGQGTRLTVV.

V is TRBV13 and J is TRBJ2-7, with TRBD2 matching 9 bases. Germline-derived CDR1 and CDR2 are PRHDT and FYEKMQ (reference sequence). The CDR3 spans 16 residues. V shed 5 bases and J 3 bases; nucleotides not matched to a gene: 11. This CDR3 reads CASSHTAGTSNYEQYF. CDR3 DNA: TGTGCCAGCAGCCATACTGCGGGGACTAGCAACTACGAGCAGTACTTC. Full variable domain (rest looked up from reference TRBV13 and TRBJ2-7): AAGVIQSPRHLIKEKRETATLKCYPIPRHDTVYWYQQGPGQDPQFLISFYEKMQSDKGSIPDRFSAQQFSDYHSELNMSSLELGDSALYFCASSHTAGTSNYEQYFGPGTRLTVT.

CDR3 nucleotides: TGTGCCAGCAGCTTAGCCGGGACTAGCGGGACCGGTGAGCAGTTCTTC. This gives the protein CASSLAGTSGTGEQFF. This rearrangement joins TRBV7-2 to TRBJ2-1, with 13 bases aligning to TRBD2. V gave up 0 bases and J gave up 9 bases; unmatched junction bases: 5. The CDR3 spans 16 residues. Germline values: CDR1 SGHTA, CDR2 FQGNSA.

The V call is TRBV30, the J call TRBJ2-1; D gene unclear. Trimming stripped 3 bases from V and 0 bases from J, with 12 bases between. The CDR3 loop spans 15 amino acids. In germline, CDR1 is GTSNPN, CDR2 SVGIG (reference sequence). The CDR3 bases are TGTGCCTGGAGGGGTGGCCGAAGCTCCTACAATGAGCAGTTCTTC. Protein product: CAWRGGRSSYNEQFF.

For the CDR3, the DNA is TGTGCCAGCAGTTTAGAAGCCGAGGGGGAGACCCAGTACTTC. It is translated as CASSLEAEGETQYF. V and J are TRBV28 and TRBJ2-5; TRBD1 or TRBD2 may be the D gene (5 bases each). This CDR3 has 14 residues. Germline values: CDR1 MDHEN, CDR2 SYDVKM. Between the trimmed V and J ends, which lost 2 bases and 5 bases, there was a span of 12 bases.

V usage is TRBV14 and J usage is TRBJ1-3; no reliable D call. Trimming left V 0 bases short and J 9 bases short, with 9 bases between. The CDR3 is made up of 13 amino acids. Germline V gene lookup returns CDR1 SGHDN and CDR2 FVKESK. CDR3 amino acids: CASSQDSMSTIYF. DNA for the CDR3: TGTGCCAGCAGCCAAGACTCGATGTCCACCATATATTTT. Complete variable domain (other parts from reference TRBV14 and TRBJ1-3): EAGVTQFPSHSVIEKGQTVTLRCDPISGHDNLYWYRRVMGKEIKFLLHFVKESKQDESGMPNNRFLAERTGGTYSTLKVQPAELEDSGVYFCASSQDSMSTIYFGEGSWLTVV.

The genes are TRBV7-2 and TRBJ1-2; unclear D gene. Germline loops: CDR1 SGHTA, CDR2 FQGNSA. CDR3 length equals 11 residues. V lost 1 base to trimming and J lost 7 bases, with 4 bases between them. In nucleotides, the CDR3 is TGTGCCAGCAGCTTAGGTGGTGGCTACACCTTC. As protein: CASSLGGGYTF.

CDR3 nucleotide sequence: TGTGCCAGTACGGAGGAATATAGCAATCAGCCCCAGCATTTT. Protein: CASTEEYSNQPQHF. J is TRBJ1-5 and V is TRBV19; D is unclear. Germline CDR1 is LNHDA and CDR2 is SQIVND (reference sequence). The CDR3 covers 14 residues. Trimming left V 7 bases short and J 0 bases short, with 10 bases between.

The chain is built from TRBV7-9 and TRBJ1-5, with D hard to call. The CDR3 runs 14 residues. The V end lost 1 base, the J end lost 4 bases, and 8 bases lay between the germline ends. CDR1 SEHNR and CDR2 FQNEAQ come from the germline V gene (reference sequence). In DNA form, the CDR3 reads TGTGCCAGCAGCTTAGGGACGGTTAATCAGCCCCAGCATTTT. Its protein product is CASSLGTVNQPQHF.